These 27 T cell receptor beta chains share one sample of origin, sequenced in a study of Ad26.COV2.S vaccination and SARS-CoV-2 variants. TCRdb keeps only in-frame clones here, not all; method: immunoSEQ multiplex PCR. The data hold 380,000 or so clones, with 85% to 90% observed a single time. Treatment of the sample: about 20 received Ad26.COV2.S at low or high dose, single or two shots; about 5 received placebo; per-sample allocation not given. Sampling occurred on day 63 after the first vaccine or placebo injection. The sequencing used peripheral blood, collected in a trial of Ad26.COV2.S vaccine versus placebo. The receptors derive from a person between 18 and 59 years old who received the Ad26.COV2.S COVID-19 vaccine or a placebo.

V and J are TRBV28 and TRBJ1-4; D perhaps matches TRBD1 (6 bases). Germline lookup yields CDR1 MDHEN and CDR2 SYDVKM. V lost 5 bases and J lost 3, with 13 bases in between. The CDR3 consists of 15 residues. The DNA of the CDR3 is TGTGCCAGCAGTAGCGCGGGGGCGGCTAATGAAAAACTGTTTTTT. Translating gives CASSSAGAANEKLFF.

CDR3 amino acids: CASRLNTEAFF. CDR3 bases: TGTGCCAGCAGGTTGAACACTGAAGCTTTCTTT. The chain recombines TRBV7-9 with TRBJ1-1; D remains ambiguous. The CDR3 runs to 11 residues. V lost 6 bases, J lost 0 bases, and 2 bases lay in between. In germline, CDR1 is SEHNR, CDR2 FQNEAQ (reference sequence).

The chain combines TRBV5-6 with TRBJ2-7; 10 bases align to TRBD1. Per germline, CDR1 SGHDT and CDR2 YYEEEE. The CDR3 extends over 16 amino acids. V was pared by 0 bases and J by 3 bases, with 6 bases of the junction left unmatched. The CDR3 loop is CASSLGDRGNFYEQYF. CDR3 sequence (DNA): TGTGCCAGCAGCTTGGGGGACAGGGGAAACTTCTACGAGCAGTACTTC.

The chain carries TRBV10-3 and TRBJ1-5; the match to TRBD1 covers 9 bases. This CDR3 has 18 amino acids. CDR1 and CDR2 from the germline V gene are ENHRY and SYGVKD. V shed 2 bases and J 4 bases; nucleotides not matched to a gene: 12. The CDR3 nucleotides are TGTGCCATCAGTGAGACTGATTATGGACAGGGGACGAATCAGCCCCAGCATTTT. Translation: CAISETDYGQGTNQPQHF.

This clone was counted once. The DNA of the CDR3 is TGTGCCAGCAGCATTTCCGGGACAAGCAATGAAAAACTGTTTTTT. Its translation is CASSISGTSNEKLFF. V usage is TRBV5-5 and J usage is TRBJ1-4, with D possibly matching TRBD1 (6 bases). V was clipped by 4 bases and J by 5 bases, with 15 bases between them. CDR3 size: 15 residues. Germline V gene sequence: CDR1 SGHKS, CDR2 YYEKEE (reference sequence).

The chain uses TRBV4-3 and TRBJ2-7; 15 bases match TRBD2. The germline V gene has CDR1 LGHNA and CDR2 YSLEER. The CDR3 length is 16 residues. Germline trimming cut 0 bases from V and 4 bases from J; bases unmatched to any gene: 1. CDR3 in DNA: TGCGCCAGCAGCCAAGAAGGACTAGCGGGGGGGTACGAGCAGTACTTC. This encodes CASSQEGLAGGYEQYF.

The genes are TRBV4-1 and TRBJ1-4; D is undetermined. Germline CDR1 is MGHRA and CDR2 is YSYEKL. The CDR3 runs 13 residues. V dropped 3 bases and J dropped 3 bases, with 5 bases sitting between them. The CDR3 loop reads CASSHRANEKLFF. CDR3 bases: TGCGCCAGCAGCCACCGGGCTAATGAAAAACTGTTTTTT.

J is TRBJ1-1 and V is TRBV5-1, with unresolved D. The germline V and J ends were trimmed by 4 bases and 1 base, with 8 bases remaining between them. Germline values: CDR1 SGHRS, CDR2 YFSETQ. The CDR3 totals 13 residues. The CDR3 sequence is CASSQRENTEAFF. The CDR3 DNA sequence: TGCGCCAGCAGCCAGCGGGAGAACACTGAAGCTTTCTTT.

The chain joins TRBV19 to TRBJ2-5; TRBD1 matches at 7 bases. The ends lost 4 bases at V and 5 bases at J; junction bases unmatched: 7. The germline gives CDR1 LNHDA, CDR2 SQIVND (reference sequence). The CDR3 runs to 14 residues. This CDR3 is CASSKPGGSETQYF. CDR3 bases: TGTGCCAGTAGTAAGCCAGGGGGTAGCGAGACCCAGTACTTC.

V is TRBV19 and J is TRBJ1-2, with 9 bases matching TRBD1. V lost 3 bases and J lost 4; bases outside the gene matches: 6. CDR1 and CDR2 (germline): LNHDA, SQIVND (reference sequence). This CDR3 has 15 amino acids. In nucleotides, the CDR3 is TGTGCCAGTAGTATTGCATCGACAGGGGGCTATGGCTACACCTTC. This translates into CASSIASTGGYGYTF.

The V gene is TRBV2, the J gene TRBJ1-2; TRBD1 might be the D (5 bases). Germline loops: CDR1 SNHLY, CDR2 FYNNEI. The CDR3 is made up of 12 amino acids. The ends were cut back, 5 bases at V and 7 bases at J, with 11 bases in the middle. This CDR3 reads CASSKNQGGYTF. Here the CDR3 DNA reads TGTGCCAGCAGTAAAAATCAGGGTGGCTACACCTTC.

This clone appeared a few times. The chain joins TRBV7-9 to TRBJ2-7, with D possibly TRBD1 on 6 matching bases. V gave up 2 bases and J gave up 0 bases, with 8 bases separating them. The CDR3 covers 14 residues. Per the germline V gene, CDR1 is SEHNR and CDR2 is FQNEAQ (reference sequence). The CDR3 coding sequence is TGTGCCAGCAGCTTAAGGGACATCTCCTACGAGCAGTACTTC. Translation gives CASSLRDISYEQYF. The whole variable domain, remainder taken from reference TRBV7-9 and TRBJ2-7, is DTGVSQNPRHKITKRGQNVTFRCDPISEHNRLYWYRQTLGQGPEFLTYFQNEAQLEKSRLLSDRFSAERPKGSFSTLEIQRTEQGDSAMYLCASSLRDISYEQYFGPGTRLTVT.

The genes are TRBV28 and TRBJ1-3; possible D gene TRBD1, 5 bases. This CDR3 has 16 residues. CDR1 is MDHEN, CDR2 SYDVKM, per germline. V was trimmed by 2 bases and J by 2 bases, leaving 13 bases between them. Here the CDR3 reads CASSLGGERTGNTIYF. Written as DNA, the CDR3 is TGTGCCAGCAGTTTAGGGGGGGAAAGGACTGGAAACACCATATATTTT. Together with reference TRBV28 and TRBJ1-3, the CDR3 gives the full variable domain: DVKVTQSSRYLVKRTGEKVFLECVQDMDHENMFWYRQDPGLGLRLIYFSYDVKMKEKGDIPEGYSVSREKKERFSLILESASTNQTSMYLCASSLGGERTGNTIYFGEGSWLTVV.

This clone was seen just once. The chain couples TRBV12-5 to TRBJ2-3; no definite D call. Germline V lookup: CDR1 LGHNT, CDR2 FRNRAP. V was cut by 3 bases and J by 2 bases, with 9 bases left in between. The CDR3 sequence is 14 residues long. The CDR3 DNA follows: TGTGCTAGTGGTTTAGGCGGAATCACAGATACGCAGTATTTT. Its protein is CASGLGGITDTQYF.

This clone was seen just once. This sequence joins TRBV6-5 and TRBJ2-4; 7 bases match TRBD1. Trimming cost V 6 bases and J 4 bases; bases outside gene matches: 6. CDR3 length equals 14 residues. Germline CDR1 MNHEY, CDR2 SVGAGI. The DNA for the CDR3 is TGTGCCAGCAGGCGGACAGGAACTAAAAACATTCAGTACTTC. It translates to CASRRTGTKNIQYF.

This clone turned up a few times. This chain joins TRBV6-5 and TRBJ1-5, with D hard to call. CDR1 MNHEY and CDR2 SVGAGI come from the germline V gene. The CDR3 is 15 residues long. The V end lost 6 bases, the J end lost 4 bases, and 16 bases lay between the germline ends. CDR3 sequence: CASRVRQGGNQPQHF. The CDR3 DNA reads TGTGCCAGCAGGGTCCGACAAGGAGGGAATCAGCCCCAGCATTTT.

The rearrangement uses TRBV7-9 and TRBJ1-2; no reliable D call. V was clipped by 5 bases and J by 1 base, with 14 bases between them. Germline CDR1 and CDR2: SEHNR and FQNEAQ (reference sequence). The CDR3 runs to 15 residues. The CDR3 spells CASSPPGRNNYGYTF. In DNA, the CDR3 is TGTGCCAGCAGCCCCCCCGGACGGAATAACTATGGCTACACCTTC.

The rearrangement links TRBV24-1 to TRBJ1-5, with D unclear. The CDR3 is made up of 16 amino acids. CDR1 and CDR2 from the germline V gene are KGHDR and SFDVKD. The ends were cut back, 2 bases at V and 0 bases at J, with 10 bases in the middle. The CDR3 DNA sequence: TGTGCCACCAGTGATTCCAGCAGCAATAGCAATCAGCCCCAGCATTTT. Its protein is CATSDSSSNSNQPQHF.

CDR3 in amino acids: CASSQDAENEKLFF. The CDR3 bases are TGCGCCAGCAGCCAAGATGCTGAGAATGAAAAACTGTTTTTT. The rearrangement links TRBV4-1 to TRBJ1-4, with D unresolved. The V end was cut by 0 bases, the J end by 5 bases, with 7 bases between. In germline, CDR1 is MGHRA, CDR2 YSYEKL. The CDR3 is 14 residues long.

The chain is built from TRBV9 and TRBJ1-6, with TRBD1 as a possible D gene (5 bases). The V end was cut by 4 bases, the J end by 8 bases, with 13 bases between. The length of the CDR3 is 14 residues. Germline V lookup: CDR1 SGDLS, CDR2 YYNGEE. The CDR3 region is CASSPLTEHSPLHF. CDR3 DNA: TGTGCCAGCAGCCCCTTGACAGAACATTCACCCCTCCACTTT. Using reference TRBV9 and TRBJ1-6 for the parts outside the CDR3, the full variable domain is DSGVTQTPKHLITATGQRVTLRCSPRSGDLSVYWYQQSLDQGLQFLIQYYNGEERAKGNILERFSAQQFPDLHSELNLSSLELGDSALYFCASSPLTEHSPLHFGNGTRLTVT.

The gene calls are TRBV2 and TRBJ1-1; D not resolved. The CDR3 covers 15 residues. The V gene's germline CDR1 is SNHLY and CDR2 FYNNEI. V lost 2 bases and J lost 6, with 16 bases in between. DNA for the CDR3: TGTGCCAGCAGTGAAAATAATTTAGGGAGTTCTGAAGCTTTCTTT. Protein sequence: CASSENNLGSSEAFF.

The chain employs TRBV18 and TRBJ1-1, with 9 bases matching TRBD1. The CDR3 consists of 14 residues. The germline V gene encodes CDR1 KGHSH and CDR2 LQKENI. With V trimmed by 3 bases and J by 4 bases, 3 bases remained unmatched. The chain's CDR3 is CASSPGQGFTEAFF. Written as DNA, the CDR3 is TGTGCCAGCTCACCGGGACAGGGCTTCACTGAAGCTTTCTTT.

This chain uses TRBV6-2 or TRBV6-3 with TRBJ1-6; D may be TRBD1 (5 bases). With 6 bases removed from V and 4 bases from J, the gap between germline ends came to 16 bases. Looked up from germline, CDR1 is MNHEY and CDR2 is SVGEGT. There are 16 residues in the CDR3. The CDR3 is CASSHPDGGYNSPLHF. Written as DNA, the CDR3 is TGTGCCAGCAGCCACCCGGACGGGGGGTATAATTCACCCCTCCACTTT.

This clone was observed once. The CDR3 DNA sequence: TGCGCCAGCAGCCGCTATCAGGGTGGAGGTGAAAAACTGTTTTTT. As protein: CASSRYQGGGEKLFF. This chain links TRBV4-1 with TRBJ1-4, with D perhaps matching TRBD1 (5 bases). With 4 bases removed from V and 7 bases from J, the gap between germline ends came to 16 bases. The CDR3 covers 15 residues. CDR1 MGHRA and CDR2 YSYEKL come from the germline V gene.

The CDR3 DNA follows: TGTGCAAGTCGCCTCAGACCCAGCGGCGGGACCCCGCGCGAGACCCAGTACTTC. This translates into CASRLRPSGGTPRETQYF. The J gene is TRBJ2-5, the V gene TRBV12-2; the D call TRBD2 from the table was never checked on the DNA. TRBV12-2 is given as a pseudogene. The CDR3 loop spans 18 amino acids.

The chain couples TRBV7-6 to TRBJ1-1, with 7 nucleotides matching TRBD1. The length of the CDR3 is 15 residues. The germline gives CDR1 SGHVS, CDR2 FNYEAQ. V lost 5 bases to trimming and J lost 6 bases; unmatched junction nucleotides: 12. CDR3 protein: CASSPTTQGKAEAFF. CDR3 DNA: TGTGCCAGCAGCCCAACGACACAGGGGAAGGCTGAAGCTTTCTTT.

Only one count was recorded for this clone. This sequence joins TRBV9 and TRBJ1-6; D unresolved. The germline V gene has CDR1 SGDLS and CDR2 YYNGEE. This CDR3 has 17 amino acids. V lost 4 bases and J 4 bases, leaving 18 bases between the germline ends. The CDR3 DNA is TGTGCCAGCAGCTCGAGTAGGGAGGGAGCGTATAATTCACCCCTCCACTTT. It encodes CASSSSREGAYNSPLHF.